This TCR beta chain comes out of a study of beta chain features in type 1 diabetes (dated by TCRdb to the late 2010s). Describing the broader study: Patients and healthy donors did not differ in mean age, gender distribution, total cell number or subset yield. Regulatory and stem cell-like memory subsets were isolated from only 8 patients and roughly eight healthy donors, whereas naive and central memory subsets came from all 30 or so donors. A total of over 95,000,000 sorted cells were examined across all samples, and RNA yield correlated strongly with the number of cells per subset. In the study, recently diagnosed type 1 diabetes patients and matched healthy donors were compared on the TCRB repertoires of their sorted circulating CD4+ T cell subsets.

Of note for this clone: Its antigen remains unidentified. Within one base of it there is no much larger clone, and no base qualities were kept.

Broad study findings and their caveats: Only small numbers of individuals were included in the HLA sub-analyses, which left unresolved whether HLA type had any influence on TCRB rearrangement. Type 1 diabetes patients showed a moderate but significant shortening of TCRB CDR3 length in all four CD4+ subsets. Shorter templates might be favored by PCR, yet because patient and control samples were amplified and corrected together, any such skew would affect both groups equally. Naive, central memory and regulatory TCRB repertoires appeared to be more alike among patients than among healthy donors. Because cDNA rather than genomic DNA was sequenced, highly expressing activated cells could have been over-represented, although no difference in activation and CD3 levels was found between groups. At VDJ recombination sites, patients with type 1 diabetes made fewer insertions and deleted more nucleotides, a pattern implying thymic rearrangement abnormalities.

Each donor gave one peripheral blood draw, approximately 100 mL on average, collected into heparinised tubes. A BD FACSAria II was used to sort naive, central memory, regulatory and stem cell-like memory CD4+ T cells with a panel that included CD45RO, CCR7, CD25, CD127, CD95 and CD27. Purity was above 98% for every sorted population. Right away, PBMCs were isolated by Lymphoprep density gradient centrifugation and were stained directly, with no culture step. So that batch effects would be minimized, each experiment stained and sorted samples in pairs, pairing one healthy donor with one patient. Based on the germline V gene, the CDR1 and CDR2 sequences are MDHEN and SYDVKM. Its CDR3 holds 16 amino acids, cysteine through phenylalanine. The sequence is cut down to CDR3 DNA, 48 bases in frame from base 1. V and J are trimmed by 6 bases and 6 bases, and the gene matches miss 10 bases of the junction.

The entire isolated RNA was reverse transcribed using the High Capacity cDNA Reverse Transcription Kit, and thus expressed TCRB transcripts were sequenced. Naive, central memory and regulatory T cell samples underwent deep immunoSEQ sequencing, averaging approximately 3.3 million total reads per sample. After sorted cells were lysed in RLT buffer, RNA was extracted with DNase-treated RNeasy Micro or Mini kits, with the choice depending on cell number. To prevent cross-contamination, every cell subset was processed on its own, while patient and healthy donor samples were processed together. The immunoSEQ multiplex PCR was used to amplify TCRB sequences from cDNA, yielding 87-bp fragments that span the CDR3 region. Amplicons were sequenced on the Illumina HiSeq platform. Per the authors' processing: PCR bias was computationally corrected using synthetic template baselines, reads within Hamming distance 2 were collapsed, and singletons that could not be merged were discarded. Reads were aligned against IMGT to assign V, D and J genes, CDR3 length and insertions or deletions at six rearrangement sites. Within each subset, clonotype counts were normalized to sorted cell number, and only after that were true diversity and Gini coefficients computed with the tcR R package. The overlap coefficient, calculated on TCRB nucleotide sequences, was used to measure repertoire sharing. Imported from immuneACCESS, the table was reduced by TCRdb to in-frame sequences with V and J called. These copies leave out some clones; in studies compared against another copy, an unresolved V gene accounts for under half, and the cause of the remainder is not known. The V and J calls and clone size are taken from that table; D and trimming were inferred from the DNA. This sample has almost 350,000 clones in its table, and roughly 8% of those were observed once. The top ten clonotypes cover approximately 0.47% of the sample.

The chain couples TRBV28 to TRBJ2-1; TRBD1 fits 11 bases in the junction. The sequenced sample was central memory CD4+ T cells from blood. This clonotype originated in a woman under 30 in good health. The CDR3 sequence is CASSRAGTGGRNEQFF. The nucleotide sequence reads TGTGCCAGCAGCCGAGCCGGGACAGGGGGTCGCAATGAGCAGTTCTTC.